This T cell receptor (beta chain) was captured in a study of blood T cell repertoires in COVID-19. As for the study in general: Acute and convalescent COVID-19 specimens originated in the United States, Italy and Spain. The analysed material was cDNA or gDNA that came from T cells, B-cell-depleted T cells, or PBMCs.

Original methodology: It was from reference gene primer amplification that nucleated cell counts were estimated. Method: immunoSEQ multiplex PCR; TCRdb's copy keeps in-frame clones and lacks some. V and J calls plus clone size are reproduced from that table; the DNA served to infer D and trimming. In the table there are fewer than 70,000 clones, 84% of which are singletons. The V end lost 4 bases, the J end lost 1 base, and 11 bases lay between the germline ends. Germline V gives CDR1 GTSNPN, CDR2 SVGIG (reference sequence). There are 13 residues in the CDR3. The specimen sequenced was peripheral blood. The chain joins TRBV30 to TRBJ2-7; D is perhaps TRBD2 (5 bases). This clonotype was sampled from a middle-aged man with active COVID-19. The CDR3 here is CAWTKDFSYEQYF. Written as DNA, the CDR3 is TGTGCCTGGACTAAGGACTTTTCCTACGAGCAGTACTTC.